This TCR beta chain derives from a study of blood T cell repertoires in COVID-19. This CDR3 has 10 residues. The V gene's germline CDR1 is SQVTM and CDR2 ANQGSEA. The V end was cut by 3 bases, the J end by 10 bases, with 9 bases between. Profiling relied on immunoSEQ multiplex PCR, and the TCRdb table lists in-frame clones only, not all of them. Among roughly 300,000 clones, roughly nine tenths were seen once, and the ten largest hold 5% to 7.5%. J is TRBJ1-1 and V is TRBV29-1; no firm D call. The TCR sequence derives from a man younger than 35 who had recovered from COVID-19. The sequencing input was peripheral blood. CDR3: CSVEGPRAFF. CDR3 DNA sequence: TGCAGCGTTGAGGGCCCGAGAGCTTTCTTT.